This T cell receptor (beta chain) was sequenced for a study of Graves' ophthalmopathy and Graves' hyperthyroidism. Study-wide findings and caveats: The 13-signature model separated ophthalmopathy from stable hyperthyroidism at around 86% sensitivity and about 81% specificity. Blood samples also showed most expanded thyroid clonotypes exceeding 0.001 frequency.

Notes on this clonotype: Its antigen is as yet unknown.

Calling hyperthyroidism stable required that no ophthalmopathy show up within 18 months of follow-up. Transcripts of RNA were the source for amplifying TCR beta CDR3 regions. HTBI-primed RT-PCR formed the first round, and a multiplex PCR formed the second. TCRdb ran MiXCR on the multiplex PCR reads and lists one entry per CDR3 protein. The sample carries roughly 380,000 distinct CDR3 sequences, over 15% recorded once. This CDR3 is 16 amino acids long. Per germline, CDR1 SGDLS and CDR2 YYNGEE. Germline trimming cut 4 bases from V and 4 bases from J; bases unmatched to any gene: 7. The chain uses TRBV9 and TRBJ2-5; 13 bases align to TRBD2. This sequence was found in a woman aged 18-30 years with stable Graves' hyperthyroidism. What was sequenced was peripheral blood. CDR3 in amino acids: CASSPGLAGVRETQYF. In DNA form, the CDR3 reads TGTGCCAGCAGCCCAGGACTAGCGGGAGTTCGAGAGACCCAGTACTTC.